This entry features one TCR beta chain sequence. These data come from a study of blood T cell repertoires in COVID-19. Study overall: COVID-19 samples, acute and convalescent, were from the United States, Italy and Spain.

The ends were cut back, 4 bases at V and 0 bases at J, with 8 bases in the middle. CDR3 length: 14 residues. Germline V gene lookup returns CDR1 LNHDA and CDR2 SQIVND (reference sequence). The assay was immunoSEQ multiplex PCR, and TCRdb's table has in-frame clones only and misses some. The sample has around 340,000 clones, around nine tenths seen once. Individuals in the exposed group had encountered a COVID-19 case within 2 weeks preceding study entry. The sequence came from a woman aged 25 to 39 who had been exposed to COVID-19. Sequencing input: PBMCs or T cells enriched from blood (not recorded which). The chain recombines TRBV19 with TRBJ2-3; possible D gene TRBD1, 6 bases. CDR3 DNA sequence: TGTGCCAGTAGTACCGGACAGAGCACAGATACGCAGTATTTT. Encoded protein: CASSTGQSTDTQYF.